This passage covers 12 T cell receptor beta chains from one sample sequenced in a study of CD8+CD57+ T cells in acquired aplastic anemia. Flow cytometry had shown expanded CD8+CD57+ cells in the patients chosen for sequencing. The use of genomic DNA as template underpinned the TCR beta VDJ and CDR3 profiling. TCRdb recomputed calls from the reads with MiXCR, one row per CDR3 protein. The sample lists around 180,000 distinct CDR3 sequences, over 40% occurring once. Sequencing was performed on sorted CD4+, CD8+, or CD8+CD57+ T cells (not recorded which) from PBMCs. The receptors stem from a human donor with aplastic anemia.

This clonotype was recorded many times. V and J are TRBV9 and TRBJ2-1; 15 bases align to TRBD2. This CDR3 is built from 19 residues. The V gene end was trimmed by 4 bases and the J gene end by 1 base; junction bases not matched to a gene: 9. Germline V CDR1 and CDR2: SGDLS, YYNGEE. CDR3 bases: TGTGCCAGCAGCCGAGGACTAGCGGGGGGGCCTGGGTCCTACAATGAGCAGTTCTTC. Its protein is CASSRGLAGGPGSYNEQFF. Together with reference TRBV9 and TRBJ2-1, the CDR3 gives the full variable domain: DSGVTQTPKHLITATGQRVTLRCSPRSGDLSVYWYQQSLDQGLQFLIQYYNGEERAKGNILERFSAQQFPDLHSELNLSSLELGDSALYFCASSRGLAGGPGSYNEQFFGPGTRLTVL.

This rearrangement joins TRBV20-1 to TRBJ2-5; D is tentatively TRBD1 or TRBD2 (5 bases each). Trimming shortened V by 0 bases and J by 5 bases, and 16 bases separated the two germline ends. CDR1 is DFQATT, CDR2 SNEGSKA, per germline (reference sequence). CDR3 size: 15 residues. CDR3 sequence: CSARDRGSLGETQYF. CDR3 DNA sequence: TGCAGTGCTAGAGATCGGGGCAGCCTAGGGGAGACCCAGTACTTC.

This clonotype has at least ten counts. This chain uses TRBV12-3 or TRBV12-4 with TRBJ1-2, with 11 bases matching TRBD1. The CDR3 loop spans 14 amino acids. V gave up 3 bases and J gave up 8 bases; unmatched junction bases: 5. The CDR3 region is CASSFGDRGVGYTF. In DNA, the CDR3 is TGTGCCAGCAGTTTTGGGGACAGGGGGGTGGGCTACACCTTC.

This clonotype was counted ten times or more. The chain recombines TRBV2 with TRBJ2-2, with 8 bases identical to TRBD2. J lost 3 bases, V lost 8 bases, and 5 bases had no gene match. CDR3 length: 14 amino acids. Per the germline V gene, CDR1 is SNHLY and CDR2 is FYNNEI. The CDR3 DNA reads TGTGCCAGCTCGGGACTAGGCTACACCGGGGAGCTGTTTTTT. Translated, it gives CASSGLGYTGELFF.

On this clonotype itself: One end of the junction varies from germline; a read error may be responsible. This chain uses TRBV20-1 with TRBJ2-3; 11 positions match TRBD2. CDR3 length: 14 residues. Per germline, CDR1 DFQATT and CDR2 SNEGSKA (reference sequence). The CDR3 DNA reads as TGCAGTGCGAGAGCACTAGCGGGAGAGGGTACGCAGTATTTT. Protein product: CSARALAGEGTQYF.

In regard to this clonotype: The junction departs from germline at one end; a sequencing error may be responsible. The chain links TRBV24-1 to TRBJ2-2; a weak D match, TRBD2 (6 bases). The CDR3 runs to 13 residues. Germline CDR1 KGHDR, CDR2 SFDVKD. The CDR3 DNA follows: TGTGCCACCAGTGAAGGAGGGACCAGGGAGCTATTTTTT. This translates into CATSEGGTRELFF.

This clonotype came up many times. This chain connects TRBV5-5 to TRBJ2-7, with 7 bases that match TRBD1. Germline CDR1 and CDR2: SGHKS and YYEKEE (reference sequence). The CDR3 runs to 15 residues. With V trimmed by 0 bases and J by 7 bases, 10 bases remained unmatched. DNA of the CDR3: TGTGCCAGCAGCTTGGCCGGGACAGCCCTCCGGGAGCAGTACTTC. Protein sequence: CASSLAGTALREQYF.

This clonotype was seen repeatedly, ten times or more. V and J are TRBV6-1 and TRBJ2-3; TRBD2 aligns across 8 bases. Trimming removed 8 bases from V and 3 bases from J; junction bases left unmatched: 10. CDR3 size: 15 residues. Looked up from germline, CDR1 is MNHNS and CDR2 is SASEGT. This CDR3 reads CASFTRSGGTDTQYF. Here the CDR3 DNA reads TGTGCCAGCTTTACGAGGTCGGGGGGGACAGATACGCAGTATTTT.

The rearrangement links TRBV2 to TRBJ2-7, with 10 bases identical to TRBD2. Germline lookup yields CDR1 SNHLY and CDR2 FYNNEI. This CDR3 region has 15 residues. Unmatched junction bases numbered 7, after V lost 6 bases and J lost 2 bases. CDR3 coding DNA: TGTGCCAGCAGACAAGGACTAGCGGTTACCTACGAGCAGTACTTC. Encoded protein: CASRQGLAVTYEQYF. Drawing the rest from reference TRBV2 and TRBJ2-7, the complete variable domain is EPEVTQTPSHQVTQMGQEVILRCVPISNHLYFYWYRQILGQKVEFLVSFYNNEISEKSEIFDDQFSVERPDGSNFTLKIRSTKLEDSAMYFCASRQGLAVTYEQYFGPGTRLTVT.

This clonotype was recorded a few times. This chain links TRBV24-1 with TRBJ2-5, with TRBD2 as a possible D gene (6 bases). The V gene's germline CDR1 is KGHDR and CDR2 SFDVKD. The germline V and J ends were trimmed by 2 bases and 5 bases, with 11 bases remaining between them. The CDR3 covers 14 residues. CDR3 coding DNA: TGTGCCACCAGTGATTCCCGACGGGGGGAGACCCAGTACTTC. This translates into CATSDSRRGETQYF.

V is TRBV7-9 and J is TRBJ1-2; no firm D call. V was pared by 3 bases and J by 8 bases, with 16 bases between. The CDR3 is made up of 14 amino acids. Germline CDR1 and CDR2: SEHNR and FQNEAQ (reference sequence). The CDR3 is CASSFVGDIQGYTF. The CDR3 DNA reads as TGTGCCAGCAGCTTTGTCGGGGATATACAGGGCTACACCTTC.

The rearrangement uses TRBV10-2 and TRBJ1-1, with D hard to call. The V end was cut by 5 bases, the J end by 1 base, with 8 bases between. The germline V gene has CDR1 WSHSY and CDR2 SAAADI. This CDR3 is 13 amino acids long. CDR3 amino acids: CASSQVPNTEAFF. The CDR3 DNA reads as TGCGCCAGCAGTCAGGTTCCGAACACTGAAGCTTTCTTT.